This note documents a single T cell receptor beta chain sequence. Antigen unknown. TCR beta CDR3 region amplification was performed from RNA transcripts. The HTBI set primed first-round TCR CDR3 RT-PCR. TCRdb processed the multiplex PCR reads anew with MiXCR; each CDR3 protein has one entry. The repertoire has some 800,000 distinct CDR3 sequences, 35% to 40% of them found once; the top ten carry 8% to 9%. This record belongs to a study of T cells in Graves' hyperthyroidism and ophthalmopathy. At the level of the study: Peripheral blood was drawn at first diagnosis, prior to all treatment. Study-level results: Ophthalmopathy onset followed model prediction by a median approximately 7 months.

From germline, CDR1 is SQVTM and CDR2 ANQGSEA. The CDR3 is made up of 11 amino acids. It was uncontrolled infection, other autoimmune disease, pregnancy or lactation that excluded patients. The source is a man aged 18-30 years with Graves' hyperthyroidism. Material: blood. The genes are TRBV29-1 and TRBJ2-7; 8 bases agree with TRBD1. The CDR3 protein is CRLGTGDEQYF. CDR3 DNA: TGCAGGCTAGGGACAGGCGACGAGCAGTACTTC.